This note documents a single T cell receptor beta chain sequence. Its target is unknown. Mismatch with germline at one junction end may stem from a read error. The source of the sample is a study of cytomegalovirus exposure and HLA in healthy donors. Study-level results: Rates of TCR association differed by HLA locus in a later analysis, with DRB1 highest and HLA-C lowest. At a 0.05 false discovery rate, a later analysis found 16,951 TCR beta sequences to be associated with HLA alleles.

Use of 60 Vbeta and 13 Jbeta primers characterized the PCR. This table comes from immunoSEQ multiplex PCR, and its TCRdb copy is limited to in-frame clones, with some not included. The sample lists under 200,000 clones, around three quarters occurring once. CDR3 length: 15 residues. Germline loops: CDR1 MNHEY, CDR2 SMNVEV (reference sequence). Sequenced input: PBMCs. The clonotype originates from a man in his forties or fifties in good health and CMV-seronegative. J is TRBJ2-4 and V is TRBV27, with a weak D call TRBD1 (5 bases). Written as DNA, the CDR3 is TGTGCCAGCAGACCCCAGGGCCTGGCCAAAAACAGTCAGTACTTC. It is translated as CASRPQGLAKNSQYF.